This is a list of T cell receptor beta chains from one sample in a study of Tregs in tolerant kidney transplant recipients. Profiling relied on immunoSEQ multiplex PCR, and the TCRdb table lists in-frame clones only, not all of them. The sample contains around 63,000 clones, approximately 83% of which appear only once. This sample comprised Tregs from blood, obtained before the transplant. All receptors come from a human donor who received a combined kidney and bone marrow transplant. Each CDR3 is given with its conserved first and last residue. Each record gives: J gene, V gene, clone size, D gene, CDR3 protein, CDR3 DNA. D genes are given only for firm matches. For some rows the clone size is stated as once, few or many, or as a class when expanded; others skip it.

J gene: TRBJ2-6
V gene: TRBV7-2
clone size: NA
D gene: NA
CDR3 protein: CASSLVPGTLANVLTF
CDR3 DNA: TGTGCCAGCAGCTTAGTGCCTGGGACTTTGGCCAACGTCCTGACTTTC

J gene: TRBJ1-1
V gene: TRBV14
clone size: few
D gene: NA
CDR3 protein: CASSQRIGEIHTEAFF
CDR3 DNA: TGTGCCAGCAGCCAGAGGATTGGGGAAATACACACTGAAGCTTTCTTT

J gene: TRBJ2-1
V gene: TRBV11-3
clone size: NA
D gene: NA
CDR3 protein: CASSWSRGPSSYNEQFF
CDR3 DNA: TGTGCCAGCAGTTGGAGCAGGGGCCCCAGCTCCTACAATGAGCAGTTCTTC

J gene: TRBJ1-3
V gene: TRBV2
clone size: NA
D gene: NA
CDR3 protein: CASSGRRLSGNTIYF
CDR3 DNA: TGTGCCAGCAGTGGACGGCGCCTCTCTGGAAACACCATATATTTT

J gene: TRBJ1-1
V gene: TRBV5-1
clone size: NA
D gene: NA
CDR3 protein: CASSLGALRTEAFF
CDR3 DNA: TGCGCCAGCAGCTTGGGGGCCCTTAGGACTGAAGCTTTCTTT

J gene: TRBJ2-2
V gene: TRBV5-6
clone size: NA
D gene: NA
CDR3 protein: CASSLGQGDTGELFF
CDR3 DNA: TGTGCCAGCAGCTTGGGTCAGGGAGACACCGGGGAGCTGTTTTTT

J gene: TRBJ2-7
V gene: TRBV7-2
clone size: few
D gene: NA
CDR3 protein: CASSSQRGSSYEQYF
CDR3 DNA: TGTGCCAGCAGCTCTCAGCGAGGAAGCTCCTACGAGCAGTACTTC

J gene: TRBJ2-5
V gene: TRBV6-5
clone size: NA
D gene: NA
CDR3 protein: CASMRSETQYF
CDR3 DNA: TGTGCCAGCATGAGGTCCGAGACCCAGTACTTC

J gene: TRBJ1-3
V gene: TRBV11-2
clone size: NA
D gene: NA
CDR3 protein: CASSKSGNTIYF
CDR3 DNA: TGTGCCAGCAGCAAATCTGGAAACACCATATATTTT

J gene: TRBJ1-2
V gene: TRBV29-1
clone size: NA
D gene: NA
CDR3 protein: CSVEDRRNWSYTF
CDR3 DNA: TGCAGCGTTGAAGACAGGCGGAATTGGAGCTACACCTTC

J gene: TRBJ2-5
V gene: TRBV6-5
clone size: NA
D gene: NA
CDR3 protein: CASSYWGGETQYF
CDR3 DNA: TGTGCCAGCAGTTACTGGGGAGGAGAGACCCAGTACTTC

J gene: TRBJ1-1
V gene: TRBV5-6
clone size: NA
D gene: NA
CDR3 protein: CASSLVRRTEAFF
CDR3 DNA: TGTGCCAGCAGCTTGGTCAGGAGGACTGAAGCTTTCTTT

J gene: TRBJ1-3
V gene: TRBV20-1
clone size: NA
D gene: NA
CDR3 protein: CSAKNGDTIYF
CDR3 DNA: TGCAGTGCTAAAAATGGCGACACCATATATTTT

J gene: TRBJ1-2
V gene: TRBV5-1
clone size: NA
D gene: NA
CDR3 protein: CASSLAGGLAYGYTF
CDR3 DNA: TGCGCCAGCAGCTTGGCGGGGGGGTTGGCCTATGGCTACACCTTC

J gene: TRBJ2-4
V gene: TRBV20-1
clone size: few
D gene: NA
CDR3 protein: CSAADGNIQYF
CDR3 DNA: TGCAGTGCTGCCGACGGAAACATTCAGTACTTC

J gene: TRBJ2-2
V gene: TRBV28
clone size: NA
D gene: TRBD1
CDR3 protein: CASRLTGVAGELFF
CDR3 DNA: TGTGCCAGCAGACTCACAGGGGTGGCCGGGGAGCTGTTTTTT

J gene: TRBJ2-1
V gene: TRBV6-6
clone size: NA
D gene: NA
CDR3 protein: CASSYAGYYNEQFF
CDR3 DNA: TGTGCCAGCAGTTATGCAGGGTACTACAATGAGCAGTTCTTC

J gene: TRBJ1-1
V gene: TRBV2
clone size: NA
D gene: NA
CDR3 protein: CASRAGRGNTEAFF
CDR3 DNA: TGTGCCAGCAGGGCCGGACGGGGGAACACTGAAGCTTTCTTT

J gene: TRBJ1-3
V gene: TRBV5-1
clone size: NA
D gene: NA
CDR3 protein: CASSLIGDTIYF
CDR3 DNA: TGCGCCAGCAGCTTGATAGGCGACACCATATATTTT

J gene: TRBJ1-3
V gene: TRBV12-5
clone size: NA
D gene: NA
CDR3 protein: CASGLRGVSRGNTIYF
CDR3 DNA: TGTGCTAGTGGTTTGCGGGGGGTTTCCCGTGGAAACACCATATATTTT

J gene: TRBJ1-2
V gene: TRBV4-1
clone size: NA
D gene: TRBD1
CDR3 protein: CASSPGQFNYGYTF
CDR3 DNA: TGCGCCAGCAGTCCGGGACAGTTTAACTATGGCTACACCTTC

J gene: TRBJ1-1
V gene: TRBV10-2
clone size: NA
D gene: TRBD1
CDR3 protein: CASSESNRGTEAFF
CDR3 DNA: TGCGCCAGCAGTGAGTCGAACAGGGGCACTGAAGCTTTCTTT

J gene: TRBJ2-5
V gene: TRBV10-1
clone size: NA
D gene: TRBD2
CDR3 protein: CASSDVQRGGGETQYF
CDR3 DNA: TGCGCCAGCAGTGATGTCCAGCGGGGGGGCGGGGAGACCCAGTACTTC

J gene: TRBJ2-1
V gene: TRBV18
clone size: NA
D gene: NA
CDR3 protein: CASSPPMGEQFF
CDR3 DNA: TGTGCCAGCTCACCACCCATGGGGGAGCAGTTCTTC

J gene: TRBJ2-2
V gene: TRBV7-6
clone size: once
D gene: TRBD2
CDR3 protein: CASSLVAGAHTGELFF
CDR3 DNA: TGTGCCAGCAGCTTAGTAGCGGGAGCCCACACCGGGGAGCTGTTTTTT

J gene: TRBJ2-4
V gene: TRBV6-1
clone size: few
D gene: NA
CDR3 protein: CAISESMAKQAKNIQYF
CDR3 DNA: TGTGCCATCAGTGAGTCGATGGCAAAGCAAGCCAAAAACATTCAGTACTTC

J gene: TRBJ2-3
V gene: TRBV11-2
clone size: NA
D gene: NA
CDR3 protein: CASSLIGDTQYF
CDR3 DNA: TGTGCCAGCAGCTTGATAGGAGATACGCAGTATTTT

J gene: TRBJ2-3
V gene: TRBV4-1
clone size: NA
D gene: NA
CDR3 protein: CASSQLSSTDTQYF
CDR3 DNA: TGCGCCAGCAGCCAACTCTCCAGCACAGATACGCAATATTTT

J gene: TRBJ2-3
V gene: TRBV30
clone size: NA
D gene: NA
CDR3 protein: CAWRARMGWATDTQYF
CDR3 DNA: TGTGCCTGGAGAGCTCGTATGGGGTGGGCCACAGATACGCAGTATTTT

J gene: TRBJ1-1
V gene: TRBV7-9
clone size: NA
D gene: NA
CDR3 protein: CASSQGLTEAFF
CDR3 DNA: TGTGCCAGCAGTCAAGGGTTGACTGAAGCTTTCTTT

J gene: TRBJ1-1
V gene: TRBV7-2
clone size: NA
D gene: TRBD1
CDR3 protein: CASSSRQGAGIGNTEAFF
CDR3 DNA: TGTGCCAGCAGCTCTCGACAGGGGGCAGGGATTGGGAACACTGAAGCTTTCTTT

J gene: TRBJ2-5
V gene: TRBV27
clone size: NA
D gene: NA
CDR3 protein: CASGLPGTSTKYF
CDR3 DNA: TGTGCCAGCGGATTACCCGGGACATCGACCAAGTACTTC

J gene: TRBJ1-2
V gene: TRBV14
clone size: NA
D gene: NA
CDR3 protein: CASSHGVSRYGYTF
CDR3 DNA: TGTGCCAGCAGCCACGGGGTCTCTCGATATGGCTACACCTTC

J gene: TRBJ2-7
V gene: TRBV4-2
clone size: NA
D gene: NA
CDR3 protein: CASSQGLGYEQYF
CDR3 DNA: TGTGCCAGCAGCCAAGGCCTAGGGTACGAGCAGTACTTC

J gene: TRBJ1-4
V gene: TRBV7-9
clone size: NA
D gene: NA
CDR3 protein: CASSPGGTNEKLFF
CDR3 DNA: TGTGCCAGCAGCCCCGGGGGGACTAATGAAAAACTGTTTTTT

J gene: TRBJ1-2
V gene: TRBV2
clone size: NA
D gene: NA
CDR3 protein: CASSTSGYGYTF
CDR3 DNA: TGTGCCAGCAGTACCTCGGGGTATGGCTACACCTTC

J gene: TRBJ1-2
V gene: TRBV11-3
clone size: NA
D gene: TRBD1
CDR3 protein: CASSPGQGRYGYTF
CDR3 DNA: TGTGCCAGCAGCCCTGGACAGGGGAGGTATGGCTACACCTTC

J gene: TRBJ2-7
V gene: TRBV14
clone size: NA
D gene: NA
CDR3 protein: CASSQGPGAYEQYF
CDR3 DNA: TGTGCCAGCAGCCAAGGACCCGGGGCCTACGAGCAGTACTTC

J gene: TRBJ1-2
V gene: TRBV11-2
clone size: NA
D gene: NA
CDR3 protein: CASSLSQGTIGYTF
CDR3 DNA: TGTGCCAGCAGCTTATCTCAAGGGACTATCGGCTACACCTTC

J gene: TRBJ1-2
V gene: TRBV19
clone size: NA
D gene: NA
CDR3 protein: CASSIGPQTAYGYTF
CDR3 DNA: TGTGCCAGTAGTATTGGGCCCCAGACGGCTTATGGCTACACCTTC

J gene: TRBJ1-2
V gene: TRBV15
clone size: NA
D gene: TRBD1
CDR3 protein: CATSGGQKYGYTF
CDR3 DNA: TGTGCCACCAGCGGGGGACAGAAATATGGCTACACCTTC

J gene: TRBJ2-7
V gene: TRBV7-2
clone size: NA
D gene: TRBD2
CDR3 protein: CASSLGAGGGYEQYF
CDR3 DNA: TGTGCCAGCAGCTTAGGGGCGGGAGGAGGGTACGAGCAGTACTTC

J gene: TRBJ2-2
V gene: TRBV5-4
clone size: NA
D gene: TRBD2
CDR3 protein: CASARTTSGRWSTGELFF
CDR3 DNA: TGTGCCAGCGCGCGAACGACTAGCGGGAGATGGAGCACCGGGGAGCTGTTTTTT

J gene: TRBJ1-2
V gene: TRBV5-1
clone size: NA
D gene: TRBD1
CDR3 protein: CASSLAGTGIRGYTF
CDR3 DNA: TGCGCCAGCAGCTTGGCCGGGACAGGGATTCGAGGCTACACCTTC

J gene: TRBJ1-6
V gene: TRBV19
clone size: NA
D gene: NA
CDR3 protein: CASRGGYNSPLHF
CDR3 DNA: TGTGCCAGTAGGGGCGGATATAATTCACCCCTCCACTTT

J gene: TRBJ1-4
V gene: TRBV29-1
clone size: NA
D gene: NA
CDR3 protein: CSVARFEGKLFF
CDR3 DNA: TGCAGCGTTGCCCGTTTCGAGGGGAAACTGTTTTTT

J gene: TRBJ1-3
V gene: TRBV7-9
clone size: few
D gene: NA
CDR3 protein: CASSPKRRSGNTIYF
CDR3 DNA: TGTGCCAGCAGCCCAAAGAGACGATCTGGAAACACCATATATTTT

J gene: TRBJ1-1
V gene: TRBV7-2
clone size: NA
D gene: TRBD1
CDR3 protein: CASRPPPGQMNTEAFF
CDR3 DNA: TGTGCCAGCAGACCCCCACCGGGACAGATGAACACTGAAGCTTTCTTT

J gene: TRBJ1-5
V gene: TRBV30
clone size: NA
D gene: TRBD1
CDR3 protein: CAWSVELAGGQPQHF
CDR3 DNA: TGTGCCTGGAGTGTAGAGCTGGCAGGGGGCCAGCCCCAGCATTTT

J gene: TRBJ2-5
V gene: TRBV7-2
clone size: NA
D gene: TRBD2
CDR3 protein: CASSLVLARQETQYF
CDR3 DNA: TGTGCCAGCAGCTTAGTACTAGCGCGGCAAGAGACCCAGTACTTC

J gene: TRBJ2-7
V gene: TRBV27
clone size: once
D gene: TRBD1
CDR3 protein: CASKGQGAYEQYF
CDR3 DNA: TGTGCCAGCAAGGGACAGGGGGCCTACGAGCAGTACTTC

J gene: TRBJ2-4
V gene: TRBV5-6
clone size: NA
D gene: TRBD2
CDR3 protein: CASSLPSGGAKNIQYF
CDR3 DNA: TGTGCCAGCAGCCTTCCTAGCGGGGGGGCCAAAAACATTCAGTACTTC

J gene: TRBJ2-1
V gene: TRBV7-2
clone size: NA
D gene: NA
CDR3 protein: CASSLGVGEQFF
CDR3 DNA: TGTGCCAGCAGCTTAGGTGTGGGTGAGCAGTTCTTC

J gene: TRBJ2-7
V gene: TRBV7-9
clone size: NA
D gene: NA
CDR3 protein: CASSLGALVAYEQYF
CDR3 DNA: TGTGCCAGCAGCTTAGGGGCGCTAGTCGCCTACGAGCAGTACTTC

J gene: TRBJ1-2
V gene: TRBV15
clone size: NA
D gene: NA
CDR3 protein: CATSTIYPGRPNYGYTF
CDR3 DNA: TGTGCCACCAGCACAATTTACCCGGGACGGCCTAACTATGGCTACACCTTC